This T cell receptor beta chain was identified during a study of shared clonotypes between healthy human individuals. For unsorted PBMC, around 300 ng DNA per replicate equaled roughly 28,000 T cell genomes. TCRdb's copy holds only in-frame clones and misses some; the assay was immunoSEQ multiplex PCR. The table records hundreds of thousands of clones, around 75% of them present only once. Germline values: CDR1 SGHRS, CDR2 YFSETQ. Trimming pared 4 bases from V and 5 bases from J, leaving 19 bases between. The CDR3 is 15 amino acids. This clonotype was sampled from a woman aged 40-49 years in good health. Some clones in this sample may be carry-over from other donors' samples. Sequencing was done on a sample of PBMCs. The chain couples TRBV5-1 to TRBJ2-7; the D gene is possibly TRBD1 (6 bases). The CDR3 sequence is CASSPIITGLDEQYF. The CDR3 region has the DNA TGCGCCAGCAGCCCCATCATCACAGGGTTAGACGAGCAGTACTTC.